This entry describes one TCR beta chain. This entry is derived from a study of blood T cells in healthy people across ages. V gave up 2 bases and J gave up 7 bases, with 9 bases separating them. This CDR3 spans 13 amino acids. CDR1 is SGHRS, CDR2 YFSETQ, per germline. Together with a sample-barcoded 5' primer, a J-beta primer mix was included in a second PCR lasting about 7 to 11 cycles. From the 5' RACE reads, TCRdb called clonotypes with MiXCR, one entry per CDR3 protein. Among 600,000 to 900,000 distinct CDR3 sequences, around a quarter were seen once, and the ten largest hold about 2.9%. Separately, the same data were catalogued under a study of T cells of mothers and their children. That work states: Donation was provided by three healthy Caucasian mothers along with their six children.

V gene TRBV5-1 combines with J gene TRBJ2-2; D is possibly TRBD2 (6 bases). Sequenced input: blood. The receptor was derived from a boy younger than 18 in good health. CDR3 sequence: CASSFGGDGELFF. As DNA, the CDR3 is TGCGCCAGCAGCTTTGGAGGGGACGGGGAGCTGTTTTTT.